This T cell receptor beta chain was retrieved from a study of blood T cells in healthy people across ages (dated by TCRdb to the mid-2010s). Notes on the research overall: Template switching captured roughly one uniquely barcoded TCR beta cDNA molecule per two T cells in model experiments. The study measured age-related changes in TCR beta repertoire diversity using deep sequencing normalized with unique cDNA molecular identifiers. The donors were split into four age groups: young (average 16 years), middle-aged (roughly 42), aged (approximately 60) and long-lived (roughly 80). Two additional independent replicas of 1 million unique cDNA reads from the same blood draw were analyzed for two donors (one aged 18 to 29 and one aged 80 or older). Study-level results and caveats: The percentage of naive T cells measured by flow cytometry correlated strongly with observed TCR beta diversity. Compared with the aged group, more naive CD4+ T cells, fewer expanded clones and increased TCR diversity were shown by the long-lived group, suggesting age selection. Bulk unsorted PBMC profiling prevented conclusive comparison of naive and antigen-experienced compartments. The CMV infection status of donors was not known, potentially confounding age-related changes in expanded clonotypes. Estimates of total diversity based on one million sequenced T cells were considered lower bounds and underestimates. As age increased, observed TCR beta diversity per million T cells dropped in a roughly linear way, and a significant reduction was already evident by age 40.

Systemically healthy Caucasian individuals from Russia, some 38 in total and aged about 6 to 100 years, were included as donors. Each donor gave 8 to 10 milliliters of peripheral blood, drawn into EDTA-treated Vacutainer tubes. PBMCs were isolated by Ficoll-Paque density-gradient centrifugation, with at least 7 million obtained per sample. Trizol reagent was used to extract total RNA from PBMCs, with at least 6 micrograms per sample. For every donor, an aliquot of PBMCs went through flow cytometry to measure the percentages of naive CD45RAhigh/CD27high T cells. The protocol used for the library was 5' RACE. The sample was run on an Illumina HiSeq 2500. A second PCR of about 7 to 12 cycles was run with a J-beta primer mix and a sample-barcoded 5' primer. Each TCR beta cDNA molecule received a unique molecular identifier from a template-switch 5' adaptor carrying 12 random nucleotides. Each sample yielded at least 3 million CDR3-containing paired-end reads. First-strand cDNA synthesis was performed from all RNA using the Mint cDNA synthesis kit, with priming by a TRBC-specific oligonucleotide. Following uracil-DNA glycosylase treatment, a first 18-cycle PCR with universal primers M1SS and BC2_uni_R was performed on all cDNA. On the authors' methods: Each sample was normalized by randomly selecting 1 million high-quality reads, each carrying a distinct molecular identifier. Reads sharing molecular identifiers were discarded rather than binned into consensus sequences. MiTCR, set to a Q25 quality threshold and the strictest error-elimination algorithm, was used for CDR3 identification, clonotype clustering and error correction. Lower-bound total TCR beta diversity was estimated with a nonparametric unseen species model using Euler transformation. TCRdb handled the public reads itself, with Q25 trimming in fastp and clone calling in MiXCR, and kept productive beta chains. Records with the same CDR3 protein are collapsed into one entry carrying the most frequent genes and DNA. These V and J calls rely on TCRdb rather than the paper's analysis. Counted in this sample were 800,000 to 950,000 distinct CDR3 sequences; almost 30% of them appeared once. The ten largest clones represent 10% to 13% of the sample.

The V and J ends are trimmed by 2 bases and 2 bases, leaving 13 bases between them. From the cysteine through the phenylalanine, the CDR3 covers 16 amino acids. Left in the record is the CDR3 DNA by itself, 48 bases read in frame from the first base. Reading the germline V gene gives CDR1 MNHEY and CDR2 SVGEGT. The table lists this clonotype with a few counts. The clone's antigen remains unknown. Per-base qualities were not stored, and no clone one base away is much larger. This sample was shared with a second study, whose subject was T cells of mothers and their children. The second paper further reports: Nine systemically healthy Caucasian individuals, comprising three mothers and their six children, were included as donors. cDNA synthesis used all of the extracted RNA, with around 1.4 ug of RNA in each 15 ul reaction. In the second PCR, sample barcodes and 2-4 random nucleotides were introduced via the M1S primer. Over 8 million TCR beta CDR3 reads were obtained for each mother, and millions of reads were obtained for each child. TCR recombination output is similarly shaped by thymic selection in related and unrelated pairs, with a minor effect exerted by inherited differences. Related mother-child pairs always showed normalized repertoire overlap that was slightly higher than in unrelated mother-child pairs, though the difference was never significant. Persistent microchimeric T cell clones were not detected, at a sensitivity of about 100 clones per million clonotypes. The study used deep NGS to compare TCR beta repertoires of mothers and children, seeking features distinguishing related mother-child pairs from unrelated individuals. On average, the children were about 10 +/- 4 years old, while the mothers were about 38 +/- 4 years old. After adapter ligation was performed with NEBNext reagents, the libraries were sequenced on an Illumina HiSeq 2000 with 100+100 nt paired-end reads. To prevent cross-contamination, the mother and child libraries were prepared a month apart and were sequenced in separate runs. For each donor, somewhere between about 450,000 and 2,200,000 distinct TCR beta clonotypes were identified. Naive TCR beta clonotypes were estimated from low-frequency clonotypes matched to each donor's FACS-determined naive share, without sorting.

The chain employs TRBV6-2 or TRBV6-3 and TRBJ2-1; the D gene may be TRBD1 or TRBD2, since each aligns over 6 bases. The sequenced sample consisted of blood. The receptor was derived from a woman aged 40 to 50 in good health. The base sequence is TGTGCCAGCAGTTACGGAGGGGGGCTAACCTACAATGAGCAGTTCTTC. This is translated as CASSYGGGLTYNEQFF.